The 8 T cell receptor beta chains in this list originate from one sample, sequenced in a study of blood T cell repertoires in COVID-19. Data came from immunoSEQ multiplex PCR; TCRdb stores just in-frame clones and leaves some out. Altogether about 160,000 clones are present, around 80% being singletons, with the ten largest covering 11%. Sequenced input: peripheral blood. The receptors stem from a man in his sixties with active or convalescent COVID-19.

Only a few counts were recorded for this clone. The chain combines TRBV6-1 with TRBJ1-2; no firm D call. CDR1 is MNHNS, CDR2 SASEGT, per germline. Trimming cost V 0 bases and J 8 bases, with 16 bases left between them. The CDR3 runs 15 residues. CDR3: CASSEAPGSSQGYTF. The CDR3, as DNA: TGTGCCAGCAGTGAAGCACCCGGGTCCTCGCAAGGCTACACCTTC.

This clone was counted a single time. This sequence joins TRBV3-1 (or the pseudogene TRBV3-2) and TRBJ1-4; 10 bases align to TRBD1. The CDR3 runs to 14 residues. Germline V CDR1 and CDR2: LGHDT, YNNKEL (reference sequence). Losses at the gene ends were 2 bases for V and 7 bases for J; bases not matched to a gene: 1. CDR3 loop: CASSQRDRGEKLFF. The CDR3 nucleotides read TGTGCCAGCAGCCAAAGGGACAGGGGTGAAAAACTGTTTTTT.

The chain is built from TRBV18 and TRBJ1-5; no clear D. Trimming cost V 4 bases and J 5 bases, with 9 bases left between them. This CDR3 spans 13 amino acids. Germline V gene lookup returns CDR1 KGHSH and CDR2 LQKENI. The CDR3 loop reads CASSLSADQPQHF. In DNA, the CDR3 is TGTGCCAGCTCACTCAGTGCCGATCAGCCCCAGCATTTT.

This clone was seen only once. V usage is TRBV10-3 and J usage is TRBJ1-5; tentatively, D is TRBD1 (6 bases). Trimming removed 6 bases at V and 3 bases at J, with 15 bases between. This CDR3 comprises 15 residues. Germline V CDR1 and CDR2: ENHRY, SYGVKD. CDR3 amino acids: CAIRAQGGVNQPQHF. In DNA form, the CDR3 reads TGTGCCATCAGGGCACAGGGTGGCGTCAATCAGCCCCAGCATTTT.

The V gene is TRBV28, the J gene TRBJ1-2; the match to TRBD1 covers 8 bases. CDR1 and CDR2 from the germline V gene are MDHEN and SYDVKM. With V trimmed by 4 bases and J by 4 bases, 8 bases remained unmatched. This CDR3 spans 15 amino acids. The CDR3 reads CASSSPGGAFYGYTF. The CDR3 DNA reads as TGTGCCAGCAGTTCCCCAGGGGGCGCTTTCTATGGCTACACCTTC.

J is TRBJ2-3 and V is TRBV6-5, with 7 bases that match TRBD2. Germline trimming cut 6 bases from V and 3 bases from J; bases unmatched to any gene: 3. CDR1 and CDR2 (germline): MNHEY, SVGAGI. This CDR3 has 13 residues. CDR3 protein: CASRDSGTDTQYF. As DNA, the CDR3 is TGTGCCAGCAGGGATAGCGGGACAGATACGCAGTATTTT.

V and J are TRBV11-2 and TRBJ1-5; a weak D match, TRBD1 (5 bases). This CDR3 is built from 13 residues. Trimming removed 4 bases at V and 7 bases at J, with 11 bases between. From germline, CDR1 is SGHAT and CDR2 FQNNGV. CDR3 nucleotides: TGTGCCAGCAGCTATGCGGGGGAGCAGCCCCAGCATTTT. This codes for CASSYAGEQPQHF. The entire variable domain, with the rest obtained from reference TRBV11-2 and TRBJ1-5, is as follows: EAGVAQSPRYKIIEKRQSVAFWCNPISGHATLYWYQQILGQGPKLLIQFQNNGVVDDSQLPKDRFSAERLKGVDSTLKIQPAKLEDSAVYLCASSYAGEQPQHFGDGTRLSIL.

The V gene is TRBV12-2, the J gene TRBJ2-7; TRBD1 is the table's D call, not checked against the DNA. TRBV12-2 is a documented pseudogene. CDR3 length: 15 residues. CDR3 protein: CASRLGQGAPYEQYF. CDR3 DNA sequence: TGTGCAAGTCGCCTAGGACAGGGGGCGCCCTACGAGCAGTACTTC.